Listed here are 13 T cell receptor beta chains from one sample, sequenced in a study of blood T cell repertoires in COVID-19. TCRdb keeps only in-frame clones here, not all; method: immunoSEQ multiplex PCR. This sample has 30,000 to 35,000 clones; over 70% occur once, and the top ten carry 3% to 3.5%. The sequenced material came from peripheral blood. The receptors were gathered from an older man with COVID-19, enrolled during active disease.

Remarks on this clone: Distinct nucleotide sequences in the sample also encode this CDR3. The rearrangement links TRBV5-4 to TRBJ2-3; 11 bases line up with TRBD1. The CDR3 loop spans 15 amino acids. Germline V gene lookup returns CDR1 SGHNT and CDR2 YYREEE (reference sequence). The J segment lost 3 bases and the V segment lost 4 bases, leaving 4 bases of the junction unmatched. CDR3 DNA: TGTGCCAGCAGCCCCGGGGACAGGGGGACAGATACGCAGTATTTT. Amino acid sequence: CASSPGDRGTDTQYF. The full variable domain, its missing parts supplied by reference TRBV5-4 and TRBJ2-3, is ETGVTQSPTHLIKTRGQQVTLRCSSQSGHNTVSWYQQALGQGPQFIFQYYREEENGRGNFPPRFSGLQFPNYSSELNVNALELDDSALYLCASSPGDRGTDTQYFGPGTRLTVL.

The chain has TRBV5-4 and TRBJ1-1; no reliable D call. The V gene lost 0 bases and the J gene lost 5 bases, with 14 bases spanning the gap. The CDR3 is made up of 15 amino acids. Germline V gene lookup returns CDR1 SGHNT and CDR2 YYREEE (reference sequence). CDR3 bases: TGTGCCAGCAGCTTGGGGCAGGTGGCGGGAACTGAAGCTTTCTTT. It is translated as CASSLGQVAGTEAFF. The entire variable domain, with the rest obtained from reference TRBV5-4 and TRBJ1-1, is as follows: ETGVTQSPTHLIKTRGQQVTLRCSSQSGHNTVSWYQQALGQGPQFIFQYYREEENGRGNFPPRFSGLQFPNYSSELNVNALELDDSALYLCASSLGQVAGTEAFFGQGTRLTVV.

V and J are TRBV7-9 and TRBJ2-5; 7 bases are shared with TRBD1. The CDR3 contains 13 residues. Germline V gives CDR1 SEHNR, CDR2 FQNEAQ (reference sequence). After removal of 5 bases from V and 5 bases from J, the junction contained 5 bases not matched to a gene. As DNA, the CDR3 is TGTGCCAGCAGCCAGGACAGGCGCGAGACCCAGTACTTC. The encoded protein is CASSQDRRETQYF.

The chain is built from TRBV7-3 and TRBJ2-1; 7 bases agree with TRBD2. CDR1 is SGHTA, CDR2 FQGTGA, per germline. The CDR3 has 13 residues. Trimming removed 0 bases from V and 7 bases from J; junction bases left unmatched: 0. The CDR3 loop is CASSLTRGNEQFF. CDR3 coding DNA: TGTGCCAGCAGCTTAACGCGGGGGAATGAGCAGTTCTTC.

This chain uses TRBV5-1 with TRBJ2-3; 8 bases align to TRBD2. There are 15 residues in the CDR3. Germline V gene lookup returns CDR1 SGHRS and CDR2 YFSETQ. The junction had 6 bases not matched to a gene; V was cut back by 6 bases and J by 0 bases. In nucleotides, the CDR3 is TGCGCCAGCATGCCTAGCGGGTCTAGCACAGATACGCAGTATTTT. Protein product: CASMPSGSSTDTQYF.

V and J are TRBV7-9 and TRBJ2-3, with 7 bases fitting TRBD1. The CDR3 consists of 16 residues. Trimming at V came to 7 bases and at J to 0 bases, leaving 10 bases not matched to a gene. Germline V gives CDR1 SEHNR, CDR2 FQNEAQ (reference sequence). CDR3 coding DNA: TGTGCCAGCACCCATCCCGGGACAGAAAGCACAGATACGCAGTATTTT. The encoded protein is CASTHPGTESTDTQYF.

This clone was counted only a few times. The chain is built from TRBV3-1 (or the pseudogene TRBV3-2) and TRBJ2-6, with D possibly being TRBD1 (6 bases). The germline V and J ends were trimmed by 4 bases and 0 bases, with 13 bases remaining between them. This CDR3 region has 17 residues. Germline V lookup: CDR1 LGHDT, CDR2 YNNKEL (reference sequence). CDR3 DNA: TGTGCCAGCAGCCGGGCGGACAGCTACTCTGGGGCCAACGTCCTGACTTTC. It is translated as CASSRADSYSGANVLTF.

This chain joins TRBV6-5 and TRBJ2-7, with 7 bases that match TRBD1. This CDR3 has 14 residues. Trimming cost V 6 bases and J 1 base; bases outside gene matches: 6. The germline CDR1 and CDR2 sequences are MNHEY and SVGAGI. The CDR3 reads CASSSRDRSYEQYF. CDR3 nucleotide sequence: TGTGCCAGCAGCAGCCGGGACAGATCCTACGAGCAGTACTTC.

The rearrangement uses TRBV2 and TRBJ2-7; TRBD1 matches at 10 bases. The ends lost 6 bases at V and 3 bases at J; junction bases unmatched: 8. CDR3 length: 15 amino acids. The germline gives CDR1 SNHLY, CDR2 FYNNEI. The DNA of the CDR3 is TGTGCCAGCAGGAGAAGGACAGGGGGTTTCTACGAGCAGTACTTC. Translated, it gives CASRRRTGGFYEQYF.

This chain connects TRBV5-1 to TRBJ2-5, with D uncertain. Germline CDR1 is SGHRS and CDR2 is YFSETQ. This CDR3 has 14 amino acids. V gave up 2 bases and J gave up 5 bases, with 13 bases separating them. CDR3 amino acids: CASSFPLAQETQYF. In DNA, the CDR3 is TGCGCCAGCAGCTTTCCCCTTGCCCAGGAGACCCAGTACTTC.

The V and J genes are TRBV5-6 and TRBJ1-2; 7 bases match TRBD1. The CDR3 is 14 residues long. V shed 0 bases and J 4 bases; nucleotides not matched to a gene: 3. Germline lookup yields CDR1 SGHDT and CDR2 YYEEEE. This CDR3 reads CASSLDRGLYGYTF. The CDR3 bases are TGTGCCAGCAGCTTGGACAGGGGACTCTATGGCTACACCTTC.

CDR3 region: CAWSSSGMEQYF. CDR3 DNA: TGTGCCTGGAGTTCTAGCGGGATGGAGCAGTACTTC. The chain has TRBV30 and TRBJ2-7; TRBD2 matches 9 bases. Germline V lookup: CDR1 GTSNPN, CDR2 SVGIG (reference sequence). V shed 2 bases and J 7 bases; nucleotides not matched to a gene: 3. This CDR3 region has 12 residues.

On this clone itself: A read error may produce the germline difference seen at one junction end. V and J are TRBV7-3 and TRBJ2-3; D is unresolved. The germline V gene encodes CDR1 SGHTA and CDR2 FQGTGA. The CDR3 runs 13 residues. The CDR3 here is CASSLMDTATQYF. The CDR3 DNA follows: TGTGCCAGCAGCTTAATGGATACAGCTACGCAGTATTTT.